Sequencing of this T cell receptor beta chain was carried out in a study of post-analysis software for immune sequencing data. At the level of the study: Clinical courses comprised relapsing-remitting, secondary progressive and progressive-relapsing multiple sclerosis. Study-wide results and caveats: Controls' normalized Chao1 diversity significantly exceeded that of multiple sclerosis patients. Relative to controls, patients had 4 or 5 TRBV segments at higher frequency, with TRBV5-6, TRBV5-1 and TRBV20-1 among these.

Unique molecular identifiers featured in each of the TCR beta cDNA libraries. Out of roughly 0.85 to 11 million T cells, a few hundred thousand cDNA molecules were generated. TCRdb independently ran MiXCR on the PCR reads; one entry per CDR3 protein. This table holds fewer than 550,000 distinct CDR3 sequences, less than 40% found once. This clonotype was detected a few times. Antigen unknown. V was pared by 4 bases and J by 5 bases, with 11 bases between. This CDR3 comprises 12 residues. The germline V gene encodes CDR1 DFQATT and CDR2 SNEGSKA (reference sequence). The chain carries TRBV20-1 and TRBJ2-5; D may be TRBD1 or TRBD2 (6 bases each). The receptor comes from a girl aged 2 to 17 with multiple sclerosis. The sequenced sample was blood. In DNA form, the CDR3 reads TGCAGTGCTACAGGGGAGGATGAGACCCAGTACTTC. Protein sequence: CSATGEDETQYF.